This T cell receptor (beta chain) was retrieved from a study of blood T cell repertoires in COVID-19. Study context: The cDNA or gDNA used as material had been derived from T cells, B-cell-depleted T cells, or PBMCs.

Profiling relied on immunoSEQ multiplex PCR, and the TCRdb table lists in-frame clones only, not all of them. The table shows tens of thousands of clones, with approximately 80% occurring only once. Losses at the gene ends were 4 bases for V and 6 bases for J; bases not matched to a gene: 6. The germline V gene has CDR1 MNHEY and CDR2 SMNVEV (reference sequence). This CDR3 comprises 14 residues. This chain uses TRBV27 with TRBJ2-3; 8 bases align to TRBD2. This TCR was recovered from a man aged 60 to 69 with acute or convalescent COVID-19. Sample: peripheral blood. This chain's CDR3 is CASSSGTSADTQYF. The CDR3 DNA reads as TGTGCCAGCAGTTCCGGGACTAGTGCTGATACGCAGTATTTT.